These T cell receptor beta chains were read from a single sample in a study of T cell changes during pregnancy in multiple sclerosis. Measured with immunoSEQ multiplex PCR; TCRdb has only the in-frame clones, and not every one. This table holds tens of thousands of clones, around nine tenths found once. Specimen: CD4+ T cells from peripheral blood mononuclear cells, collected in the first trimester of pregnancy. These receptors were taken from a female donor with multiple sclerosis, enrolled in a pregnancy study. Both conserved end residues are part of each CDR3. Size tells how often a clone was seen (once, few, many) or the class of an expanded clone, and some rows leave it out.

j_call | v_call | clone_size | cdr3_aa
TRBJ1-1 | TRBV5-1 | few | CASSWNPGTGNRNTEAFF
TRBJ2-2 | TRBV6-1 | - | CASSDRQGTGELFF
TRBJ2-1 | TRBV4-2 | once | CASSQDPASGGIKQFF
TRBJ2-5 | TRBV5-4 | - | CASSFGQGQETQYF
TRBJ2-2 | TRBV27 | - | CASGVAGDGELFF
TRBJ2-5 | TRBV5-4 | - | CASSLAAGRGTQYF
TRBJ2-1 | TRBV7-8 | - | CASSLNLAGGQGYNEQFF
TRBJ1-1 | TRBV5-6 | - | CASSLSGTGDAEAFF
TRBJ1-5 | TRBV6-6 | - | CASSYSLNQPQHF
TRBJ2-7 | TRBV5-4 | once | CASSSQGIYEQYF
TRBJ1-1 | TRBV30 | few | CAWSVGLRTEAFF
TRBJ1-4 | TRBV28 | once | CASSNTGLGEKLFF
TRBJ2-3 | TRBV5-1 | - | CASSSTGTDTQYF
TRBJ2-7 | TRBV7-9 | - | CASSLRGSRREGHEQYF